These 17 T cell receptor beta chains came from one sample sequenced in a study of T cell responses to AZD1222 COVID-19 vaccine. The method was immunoSEQ multiplex PCR; TCRdb's version includes in-frame clones alone and lacks a portion of them. Of about 28,000 clones listed, around 78% are singletons. The sequencing used peripheral blood, collected on day 0 of AZD1222 vaccination. Every receptor here comes from an adult in good health.

This clone was detected only once. The chain joins TRBV19 to TRBJ1-2; the match to TRBD1 covers 9 bases. The CDR3 has 15 residues. V was pared by 6 bases and J by 7 bases, with 12 bases of the junction left unmatched. In germline, CDR1 is LNHDA, CDR2 SQIVND (reference sequence). The CDR3 bases are TGTGCCAGTAGACCAGGGGGGGACAGGGTTGCTGGCTACACCTTC. Its translation is CASRPGGDRVAGYTF.

This chain uses TRBV25-1 with TRBJ1-2, with D perhaps matching TRBD1 (5 bases). CDR1 and CDR2 (germline): MGHDK, SYGVNS. This CDR3 has 13 residues. Deletions cut 7 bases from V and 4 bases from J, with 13 bases between. CDR3 coding DNA: TGTGCCAGCATCGGGGCCCCCCCCTATGGCTACACCTTC. Translation gives CASIGAPPYGYTF.

The rearrangement joins TRBV6-5 to TRBJ2-1; maybe TRBD2 (5 bases). CDR1 is MNHEY and CDR2 is SVGAGI in the germline V gene. The CDR3 covers 14 residues. Trimming cost V 6 bases and J 4 bases, with 13 bases left between them. The CDR3 DNA is TGTGCCAGCAGACAAAGTACGGGATACAATGAGCAGTTCTTC. Translating gives CASRQSTGYNEQFF.

The rearrangement links TRBV6-5 to TRBJ2-7; perhaps D is TRBD1 or TRBD2 (5 bases each). The CDR3 sequence is 12 residues long. The V end was cut by 8 bases, the J end by 10 bases, with 18 bases between. Looked up from germline, CDR1 is MNHEY and CDR2 is SVGAGI. The CDR3 spells CASAKAGSYQYV. Here the CDR3 DNA reads TGTGCCAGCGCAAAGGCAGGGAGTTACCAGTACGTC.

As DNA, the CDR3 is TGTGCCAGCACCCCGTCCTTGCCGGGAATGGGGACCCAGTACTTC. Translating gives CASTPSLPGMGTQYF. The chain links TRBV7-8 to TRBJ2-5, with a weak D call TRBD2 (5 bases). This CDR3 contains 15 residues. Germline values: CDR1 SGHVS, CDR2 FQNEAQ. V lost 7 bases and J lost 7, with 22 bases in between.

V gene TRBV6-5 combines with J gene TRBJ1-3; D is undetermined. The germline gives CDR1 MNHEY, CDR2 SVGAGI. The V gene lost 5 bases and the J gene lost 7 bases, with 6 bases spanning the gap. The CDR3 spans 11 residues. Here the CDR3 reads CASSKSNTIYF. The CDR3 DNA is TGTGCCAGCAGTAAAAGTAACACCATATATTTT.

This clone was seen only a few times. The genes are TRBV10-1 and TRBJ2-5; D is tentatively TRBD1 or TRBD2 (6 bases each). Germline CDR1 WNHNN, CDR2 SYGVQD (reference sequence). V was pared by 6 bases and J by 2 bases, with 28 bases between. The CDR3 is 19 residues long. The CDR3, as DNA: TGCGCCAGCAGGGGGGCCCGGGGCGGGGCCCTACTAGGGCAAGAGACCCAGTACTTC. As protein: CASRGARGGALLGQETQYF.

The gene calls are TRBV2 and TRBJ2-5; unclear D gene. Germline CDR1 reads SNHLY; CDR2 reads FYNNEI. The V and J ends lost 4 bases and 4 bases respectively, with 7 bases between them. The CDR3 is 12 amino acids. The CDR3, as DNA: TGTGCCAGCAGTGGGTATGCAGAGACCCAGTACTTC. This translates into CASSGYAETQYF.

This rearrangement joins TRBV2 to TRBJ2-5; D perhaps matches TRBD1 (6 bases). With 7 bases removed from V and 4 bases from J, the gap between germline ends came to 16 bases. Germline V gene lookup returns CDR1 SNHLY and CDR2 FYNNEI. The CDR3 length is 14 residues. This chain's CDR3 is CASTYSRGRETQYF. As DNA, the CDR3 is TGTGCCAGCACTTACTCCAGGGGCCGAGAGACCCAGTACTTC.

This chain uses TRBV18 with TRBJ2-5, with TRBD1 as a possible D gene (7 bases). The CDR3 is made up of 15 amino acids. V was trimmed by 6 bases and J by 4 bases, leaving 18 bases between them. The germline V gene has CDR1 KGHSH and CDR2 LQKENI. The CDR3 region has the DNA TGTGCCAGCTCTCCGGAGGCGGGACAGACAGAGACCCAGTACTTC. As protein: CASSPEAGQTETQYF.

This rearrangement joins TRBV14 to TRBJ2-3; no clear D gene. The CDR3 totals 15 residues. From germline, CDR1 is SGHDN and CDR2 FVKESK. V was pared by 1 base and J by 1 base, with 9 bases between. As DNA, the CDR3 is TGTGCCAGCAGCCAAGGAGGTAGTGGCACAGATACGCAGTATTTT. Translation: CASSQGGSGTDTQYF.

The rearrangement uses TRBV7-2 and TRBJ2-2; 7 bases map to TRBD1. This CDR3 spans 16 amino acids. The J segment lost 0 bases and the V segment lost 5 bases, leaving 6 bases of the junction unmatched. Germline assignment: CDR1 SGHTA and CDR2 FQGNSA. This CDR3 reads CASSLRQGPNTGELFF. The CDR3 DNA reads TGTGCCAGCAGCCTCCGACAGGGCCCGAACACCGGGGAGCTGTTTTTT.

The J gene is TRBJ2-7, the V gene TRBV21-1. TRBV21-1 is a recognized pseudogene. The CDR3 has 13 residues. The CDR3 sequence: CASSKGNDYEQYV. Here the CDR3 DNA reads TGTGCCAGCAGCAAAGGGAACGATTACGAGCAGTACGTC.

This clone was found a few times. V gene TRBV7-9 combines with J gene TRBJ1-5, with D unclear. There are 16 residues in the CDR3. The V end lost 1 base, the J end lost 2 bases, and 12 bases lay between the germline ends. The V gene's germline CDR1 is SEHNR and CDR2 FQNEAQ (reference sequence). The CDR3 protein is CASSLGLPLGNQPQHF. The CDR3 region has the DNA TGTGCCAGCAGCTTAGGACTACCGCTCGGCAATCAGCCCCAGCATTTT. The whole variable domain, remainder taken from reference TRBV7-9 and TRBJ1-5, is DTGVSQNPRHKITKRGQNVTFRCDPISEHNRLYWYRQTLGQGPEFLTYFQNEAQLEKSRLLSDRFSAERPKGSFSTLEIQRTEQGDSAMYLCASSLGLPLGNQPQHFGDGTRLSIL.

This rearrangement joins TRBV24-1 to TRBJ2-7, with no clear D. Deletions cut 4 bases from V and 1 base from J, with 7 bases between. Germline lookup yields CDR1 KGHDR and CDR2 SFDVKD. This CDR3 is built from 13 residues. The CDR3 sequence: CATSEGPSYEQYF. The CDR3 nucleotides are TGTGCCACCAGTGAAGGACCGTCCTACGAGCAGTACTTC.

This chain joins TRBV30 and TRBJ2-3; no firm D call. CDR3 length: 11 residues. Trimming pared 2 bases from V and 4 bases from J, leaving 4 bases between. CDR1 and CDR2 (germline): GTSNPN, SVGIG (reference sequence). The CDR3 DNA sequence: TGTGCCTGGAGTCGTCCAGATACGCAGTATTTT. It codes for CAWSRPDTQYF.

The V gene is TRBV2, the J gene TRBJ1-1; no firm D call. V was cut by 2 bases and J by 2 bases, with 9 bases left in between. Germline lookup yields CDR1 SNHLY and CDR2 FYNNEI. This CDR3 comprises 14 residues. DNA of the CDR3: TGTGCCAGCAGTGAAAGGCAGTTAAACACTGAAGCTTTCTTT. Residues: CASSERQLNTEAFF.